This T cell receptor beta chain was captured by sequencing in a study of identical twins. TCRdb processed the 5' RACE reads anew with MiXCR; each CDR3 protein has one entry. The sample has about 150,000 distinct CDR3 sequences; roughly 3.5% are singletons. This clonotype was recorded at least ten times. Its specificity is unknown. Study conclusions and caveats: Out-of-frame beta sequences exhibited a weaker degree of excess twin sharing. The more abundant beta clonotypes in cord blood had fewer insertions, and memory repertoires did not show this. Zero-insertion analyses might be partly confounded by invariant T cells like MAIT and iNKT. Findings came from cross-sectional statistics, without long-term follow-up of donors.

After removal of 4 bases from V and 4 bases from J, the junction contained 11 bases not matched to a gene. Germline V gene data show CDR1 as SGHRS and CDR2 as YFSETQ. CDR3 size: 16 residues. This chain uses TRBV5-1 with TRBJ2-1, with 7 bases lining up with TRBD1. This clonotype originated in a man aged 18 to 29 in good health. Sequencing was carried out using memory T cells sorted from blood. The CDR3 loop reads CASSRQGRPDYNEQFF. The DNA of the CDR3 is TGCGCCAGCAGCCGACAGGGCCGGCCGGATTACAATGAGCAGTTCTTC.